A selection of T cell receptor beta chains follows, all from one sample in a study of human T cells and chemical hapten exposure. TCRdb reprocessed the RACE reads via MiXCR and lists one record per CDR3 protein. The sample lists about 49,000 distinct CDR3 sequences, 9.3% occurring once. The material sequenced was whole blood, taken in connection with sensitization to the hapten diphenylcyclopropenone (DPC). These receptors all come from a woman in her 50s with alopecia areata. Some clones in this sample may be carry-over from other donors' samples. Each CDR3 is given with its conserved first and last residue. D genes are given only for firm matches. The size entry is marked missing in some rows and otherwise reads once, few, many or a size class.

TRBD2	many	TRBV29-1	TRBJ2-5	TGCAGCGTTGAATTGGGACTAGCGGGGGGGAAGGTGTACTTC	CSVELGLAGGKVYF
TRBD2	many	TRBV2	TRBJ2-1	TGTGCCAGCAGTTTACTAGCGTATCCCGATGAGCAGTTCTTC	CASSLLAYPDEQFF
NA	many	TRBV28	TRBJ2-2	TGTGCGATCCGTAAGGGGTCAGGGATGGCGAACACCGGGGAGCTGTTTTTT	CAIRKGSGMANTGELFF
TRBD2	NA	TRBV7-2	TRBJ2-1	TGTGCCAGCAGCTCCCGCGCCGCTCTAGCGGGAGAGAGTTTTGAGCAGTTCTTC	CASSSRAALAGESFEQFF
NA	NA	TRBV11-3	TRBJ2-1	TGTGCCAGCAGCTTATCCGGGACCATCTACAATGAGCAGTTCTTC	CASSLSGTIYNEQFF
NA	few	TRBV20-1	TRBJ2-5	TGCAGTGCTCCCCCTAACCAAGAGACCCAGTACTTC	CSAPPNQETQYF
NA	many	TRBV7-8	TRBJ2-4	TGTGCCAGCAGCCCCTTTCTCGGTGCCGGTAGGGCCAAAAACATTCAGTACTTC	CASSPFLGAGRAKNIQYF
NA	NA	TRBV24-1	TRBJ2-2	TGTGCCACCAGTGATTTCGGCACCAACACCGGGGAGCTGTTTTTT	CATSDFGTNTGELFF
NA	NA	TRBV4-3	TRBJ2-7	TGCGCCAGCAGCCAAGAGCGGAGGTACGAGCAGTACTTC	CASSQERRYEQYF
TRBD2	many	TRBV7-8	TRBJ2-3	TGTGCCAGCAGCTCGAGCGGGGTTCGCACAGATACGCAGTATTTT	CASSSSGVRTDTQYF
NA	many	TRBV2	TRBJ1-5	TGTGCCAGCAGTCGGGACGGCGCCGATCAGCCCCAGCATTTT	CASSRDGADQPQHF
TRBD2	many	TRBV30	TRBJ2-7	TGTGCCTGGAGTCTACGCCCTTCGATAGCGGGGGCAGCCGGCGAGCAGTACTTC	CAWSLRPSIAGAAGEQYF
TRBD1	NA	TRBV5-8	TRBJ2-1	TGTGCCGTGCGGGACAGGGGATACAATGAGCAGTTCTTC	CAVRDRGYNEQFF
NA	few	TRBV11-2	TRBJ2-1	TGTGCCAGCAGCTTACAACTTGCCGCCAATGAGCAGTTCTTC	CASSLQLAANEQFF
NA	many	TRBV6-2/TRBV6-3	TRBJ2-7	TGTGCCAGCAGAAATACCAGGGGTATTCCCTACGAGCAGTACTTC	CASRNTRGIPYEQYF